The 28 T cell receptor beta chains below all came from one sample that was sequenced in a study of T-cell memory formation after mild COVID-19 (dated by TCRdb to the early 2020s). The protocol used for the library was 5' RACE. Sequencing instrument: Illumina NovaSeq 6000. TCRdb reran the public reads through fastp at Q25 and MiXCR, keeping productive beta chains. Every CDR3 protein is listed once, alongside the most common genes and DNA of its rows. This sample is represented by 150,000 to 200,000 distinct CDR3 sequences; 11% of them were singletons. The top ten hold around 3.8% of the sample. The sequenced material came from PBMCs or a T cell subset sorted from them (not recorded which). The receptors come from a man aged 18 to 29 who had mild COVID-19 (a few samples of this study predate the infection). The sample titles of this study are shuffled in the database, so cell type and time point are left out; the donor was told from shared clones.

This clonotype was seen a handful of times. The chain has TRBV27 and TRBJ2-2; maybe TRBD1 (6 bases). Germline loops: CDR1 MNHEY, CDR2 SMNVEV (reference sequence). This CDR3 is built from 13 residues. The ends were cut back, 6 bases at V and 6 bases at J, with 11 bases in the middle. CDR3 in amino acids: CASSGRGAGELFF. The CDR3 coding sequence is TGTGCCAGCAGCGGCAGGGGAGCCGGGGAGCTGTTTTTT.

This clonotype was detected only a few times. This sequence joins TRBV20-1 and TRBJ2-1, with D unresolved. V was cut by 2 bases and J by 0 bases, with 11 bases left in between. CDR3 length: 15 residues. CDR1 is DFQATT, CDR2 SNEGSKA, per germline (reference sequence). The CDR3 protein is CSARYAALSYNEQFF. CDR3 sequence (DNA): TGCAGTGCTAGATATGCGGCCCTCTCCTACAATGAGCAGTTCTTC.

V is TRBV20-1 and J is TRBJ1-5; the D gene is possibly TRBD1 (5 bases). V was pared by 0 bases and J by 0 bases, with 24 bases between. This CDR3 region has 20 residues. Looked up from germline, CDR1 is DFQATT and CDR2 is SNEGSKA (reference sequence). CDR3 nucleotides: TGCAGTGCTAGAGATCGTTTTAGGTGGGGGGAGGTGGATAGCAATCAGCCCCAGCATTTT. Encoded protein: CSARDRFRWGEVDSNQPQHF.

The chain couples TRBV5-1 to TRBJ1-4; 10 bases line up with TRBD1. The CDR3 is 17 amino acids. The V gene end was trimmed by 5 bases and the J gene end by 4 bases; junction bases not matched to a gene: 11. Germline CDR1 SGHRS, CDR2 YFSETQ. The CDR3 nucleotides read TGCGCCAGCAGAGTGGGCCCCGGGACAGGGGTTAATGAAAAACTGTTTTTT. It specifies CASRVGPGTGVNEKLFF.

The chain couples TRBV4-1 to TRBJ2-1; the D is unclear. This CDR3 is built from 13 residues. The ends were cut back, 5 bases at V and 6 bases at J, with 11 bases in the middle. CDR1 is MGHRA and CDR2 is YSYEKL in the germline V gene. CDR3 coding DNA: TGCGCCAGCAGCAAGCCAATTGGCAATGAGCAGTTCTTC. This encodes CASSKPIGNEQFF.

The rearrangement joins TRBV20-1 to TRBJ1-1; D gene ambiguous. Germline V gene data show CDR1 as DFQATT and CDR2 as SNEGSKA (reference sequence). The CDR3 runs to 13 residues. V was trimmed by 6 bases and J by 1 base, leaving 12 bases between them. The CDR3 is CSAPINKNTEAFF. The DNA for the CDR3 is TGCAGTGCCCCTATTAACAAGAACACTGAAGCTTTCTTT.

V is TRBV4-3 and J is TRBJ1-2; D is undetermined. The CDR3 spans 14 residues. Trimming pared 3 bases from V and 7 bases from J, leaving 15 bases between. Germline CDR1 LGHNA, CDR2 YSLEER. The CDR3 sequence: CASSQAHSRAGYTF. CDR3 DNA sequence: TGCGCCAGCAGCCAGGCTCATTCTAGAGCTGGCTACACCTTC.

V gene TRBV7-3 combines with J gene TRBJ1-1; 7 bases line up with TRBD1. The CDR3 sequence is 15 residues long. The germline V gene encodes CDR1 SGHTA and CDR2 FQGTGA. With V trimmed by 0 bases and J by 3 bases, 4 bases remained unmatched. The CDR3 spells CASSLTRDSHTEAFF. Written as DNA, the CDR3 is TGTGCCAGCAGCTTAACGAGGGACAGTCACACTGAAGCTTTCTTT. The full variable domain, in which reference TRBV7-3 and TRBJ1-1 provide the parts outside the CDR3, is GAGVSQTPSNKVTEKGKYVELRCDPISGHTALYWYRQSLGQGPEFLIYFQGTGAADDSGLPNDRFFAVRPEGSVSTLKIQRTERGDSAVYLCASSLTRDSHTEAFFGQGTRLTVV.

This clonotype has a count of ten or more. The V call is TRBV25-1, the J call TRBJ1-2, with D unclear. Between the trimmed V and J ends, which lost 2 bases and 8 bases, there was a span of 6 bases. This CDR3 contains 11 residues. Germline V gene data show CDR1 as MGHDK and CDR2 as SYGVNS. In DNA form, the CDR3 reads TGTGCCAGCAGTGAACAAGGAGGCTACACCTTC. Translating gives CASSEQGGYTF.

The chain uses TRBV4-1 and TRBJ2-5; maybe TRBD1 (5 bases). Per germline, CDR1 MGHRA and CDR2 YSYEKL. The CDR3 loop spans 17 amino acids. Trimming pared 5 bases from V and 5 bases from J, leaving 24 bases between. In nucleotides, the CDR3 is TGCGCCAGCAGCTTCCGACCCTCTGTAGGGGCGCAGGAGACCCAGTACTTC. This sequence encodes CASSFRPSVGAQETQYF.

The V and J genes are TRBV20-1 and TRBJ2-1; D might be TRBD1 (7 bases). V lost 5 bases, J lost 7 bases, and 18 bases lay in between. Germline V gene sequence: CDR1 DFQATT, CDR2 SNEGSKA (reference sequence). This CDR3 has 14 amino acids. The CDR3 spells CSARGTTGRNEQFF. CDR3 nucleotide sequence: TGCAGTGCTCGGGGGACGACAGGGAGGAATGAGCAGTTCTTC.

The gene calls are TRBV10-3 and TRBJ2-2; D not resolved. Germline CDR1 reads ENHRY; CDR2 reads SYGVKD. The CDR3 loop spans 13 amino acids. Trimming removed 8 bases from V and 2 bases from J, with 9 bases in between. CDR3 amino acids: CAISGTNTGELFF. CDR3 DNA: TGTGCCATCTCCGGTACAAACACCGGGGAGCTGTTTTTT.

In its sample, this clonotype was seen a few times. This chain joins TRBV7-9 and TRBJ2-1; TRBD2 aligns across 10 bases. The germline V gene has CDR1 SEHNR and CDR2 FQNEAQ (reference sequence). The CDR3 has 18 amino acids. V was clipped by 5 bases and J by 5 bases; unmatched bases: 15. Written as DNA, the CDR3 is TGTGCCAGCAGCGCAACCGGGACTAGCGCGGAACAAGACAATGAGCAGTTCTTC. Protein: CASSATGTSAEQDNEQFF.

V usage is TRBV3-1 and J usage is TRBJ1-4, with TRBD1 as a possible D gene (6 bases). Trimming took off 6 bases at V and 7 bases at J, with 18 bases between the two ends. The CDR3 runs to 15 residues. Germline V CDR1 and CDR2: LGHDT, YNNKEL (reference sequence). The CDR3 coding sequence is TGTGCCAGCAGTCACGTGGGGGGCGATGGTGAAAAACTGTTTTTT. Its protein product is CASSHVGGDGEKLFF. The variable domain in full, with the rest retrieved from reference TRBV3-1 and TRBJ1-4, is DTAVSQTPKYLVTQMGNDKSIKCEQNLGHDTMYWYKQDSKKFLKIMFSYNNKELIINETVPNRFSPKSPDKAHLNLHINSLELGDSAVYFCASSHVGGDGEKLFFGSGTQLSVL.

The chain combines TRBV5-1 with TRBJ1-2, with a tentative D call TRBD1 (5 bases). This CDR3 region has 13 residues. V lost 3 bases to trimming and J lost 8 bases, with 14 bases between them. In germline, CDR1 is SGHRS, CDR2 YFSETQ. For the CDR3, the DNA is TGCGCCAGCAGCTCCACCAGGGTGAGCGGCTACACCTTC. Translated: CASSSTRVSGYTF.

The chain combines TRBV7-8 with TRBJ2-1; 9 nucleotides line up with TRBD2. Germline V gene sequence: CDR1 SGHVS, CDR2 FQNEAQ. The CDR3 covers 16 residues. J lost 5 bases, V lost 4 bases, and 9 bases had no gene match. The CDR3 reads CASSYFRLAENNEQFF. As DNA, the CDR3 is TGTGCCAGCAGCTATTTCCGACTAGCGGAAAACAATGAGCAGTTCTTC.

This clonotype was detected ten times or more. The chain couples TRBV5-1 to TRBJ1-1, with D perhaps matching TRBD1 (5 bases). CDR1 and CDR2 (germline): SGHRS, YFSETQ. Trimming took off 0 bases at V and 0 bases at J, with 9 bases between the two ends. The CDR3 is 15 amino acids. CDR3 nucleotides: TGCGCCAGCAGCTTGGCCGGGGGGATGAACACTGAAGCTTTCTTT. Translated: CASSLAGGMNTEAFF.

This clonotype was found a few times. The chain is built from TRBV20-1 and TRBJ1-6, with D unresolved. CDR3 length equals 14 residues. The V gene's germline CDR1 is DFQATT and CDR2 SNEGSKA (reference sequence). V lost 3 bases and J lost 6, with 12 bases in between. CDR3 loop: CSARAWRINSPLHF. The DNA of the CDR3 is TGCAGTGCTAGGGCGTGGCGGATTAATTCACCCCTCCACTTT.

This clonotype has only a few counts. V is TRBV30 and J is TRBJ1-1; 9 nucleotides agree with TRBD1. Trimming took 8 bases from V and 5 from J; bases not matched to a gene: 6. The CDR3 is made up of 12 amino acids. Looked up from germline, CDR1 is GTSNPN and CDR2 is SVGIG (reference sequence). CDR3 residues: CAADRGRTEAFF. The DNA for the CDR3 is TGTGCCGCCGACAGGGGGAGGACTGAAGCTTTCTTT.

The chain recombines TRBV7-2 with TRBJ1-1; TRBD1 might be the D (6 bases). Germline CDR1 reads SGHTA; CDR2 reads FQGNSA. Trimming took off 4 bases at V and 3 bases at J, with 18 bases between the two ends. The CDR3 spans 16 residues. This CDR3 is CASSSSGGLWDTEAFF. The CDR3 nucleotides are TGTGCCAGCAGCTCCTCCGGGGGCTTGTGGGACACTGAAGCTTTCTTT. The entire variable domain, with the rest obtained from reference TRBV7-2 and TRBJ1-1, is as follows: GAGVSQSPSNKVTEKGKDVELRCDPISGHTALYWYRQSLGQGLEFLIYFQGNSAPDKSGLPSDRFSAERTGGSVSTLTIQRTQQEDSAVYLCASSSSGGLWDTEAFFGQGTRLTVV.

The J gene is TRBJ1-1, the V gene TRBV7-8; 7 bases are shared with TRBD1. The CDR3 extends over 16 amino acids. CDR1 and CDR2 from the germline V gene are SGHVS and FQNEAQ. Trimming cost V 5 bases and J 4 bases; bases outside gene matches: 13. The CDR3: CASSQSEGAGGTEAFF. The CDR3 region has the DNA TGTGCCAGCAGCCAAAGCGAGGGGGCGGGGGGCACTGAAGCTTTCTTT.

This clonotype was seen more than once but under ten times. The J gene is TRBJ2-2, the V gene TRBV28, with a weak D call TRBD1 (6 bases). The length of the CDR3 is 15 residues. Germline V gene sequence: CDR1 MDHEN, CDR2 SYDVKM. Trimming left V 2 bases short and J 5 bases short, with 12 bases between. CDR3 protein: CASSLGTILTGELFF. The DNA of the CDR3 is TGTGCCAGCAGTTTAGGGACAATCCTGACCGGGGAGCTGTTTTTT.

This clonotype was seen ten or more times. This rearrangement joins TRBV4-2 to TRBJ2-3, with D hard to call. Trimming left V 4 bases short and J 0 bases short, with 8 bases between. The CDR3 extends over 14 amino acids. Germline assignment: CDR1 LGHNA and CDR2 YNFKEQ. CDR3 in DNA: TGTGCCAGCAGCCGGGGTTTAAGCACAGATACGCAGTATTTT. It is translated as CASSRGLSTDTQYF.

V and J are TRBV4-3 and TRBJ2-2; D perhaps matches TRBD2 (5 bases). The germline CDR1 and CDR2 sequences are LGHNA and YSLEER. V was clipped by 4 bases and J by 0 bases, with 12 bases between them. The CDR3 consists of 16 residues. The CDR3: CASSLERVANTGELFF. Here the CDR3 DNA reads TGCGCCAGCAGCCTGGAGAGGGTAGCGAACACCGGGGAGCTGTTTTTT.

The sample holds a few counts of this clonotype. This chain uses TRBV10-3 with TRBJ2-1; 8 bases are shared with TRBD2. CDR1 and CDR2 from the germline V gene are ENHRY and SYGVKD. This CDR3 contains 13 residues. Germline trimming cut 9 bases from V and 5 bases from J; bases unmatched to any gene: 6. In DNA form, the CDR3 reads TGTGCCATGACCAGCGGGGGCCACAATGAGCAGTTCTTC. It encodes CAMTSGGHNEQFF.

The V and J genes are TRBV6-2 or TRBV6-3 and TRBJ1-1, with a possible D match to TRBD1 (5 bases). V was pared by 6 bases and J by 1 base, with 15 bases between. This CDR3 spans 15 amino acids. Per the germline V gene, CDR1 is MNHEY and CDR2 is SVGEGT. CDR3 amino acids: CASRDEGRGNTEAFF. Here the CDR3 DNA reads TGTGCCAGCAGAGACGAGGGGAGGGGGAACACTGAAGCTTTCTTT.

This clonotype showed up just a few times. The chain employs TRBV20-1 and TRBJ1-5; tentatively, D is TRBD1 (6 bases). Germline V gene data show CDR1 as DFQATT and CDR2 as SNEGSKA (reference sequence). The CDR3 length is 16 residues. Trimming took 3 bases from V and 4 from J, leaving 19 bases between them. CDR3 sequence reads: CSASRAGARSNQPQHF. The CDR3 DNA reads TGCAGTGCTAGCAGGGCAGGGGCGAGGAGTAATCAGCCCCAGCATTTT.

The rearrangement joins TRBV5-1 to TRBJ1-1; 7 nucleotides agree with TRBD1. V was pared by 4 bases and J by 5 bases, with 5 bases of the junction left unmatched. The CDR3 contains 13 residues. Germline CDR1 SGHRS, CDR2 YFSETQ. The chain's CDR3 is CASSRGQATEAFF. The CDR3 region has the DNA TGCGCCAGCAGCCGCGGACAGGCGACTGAAGCTTTCTTT.